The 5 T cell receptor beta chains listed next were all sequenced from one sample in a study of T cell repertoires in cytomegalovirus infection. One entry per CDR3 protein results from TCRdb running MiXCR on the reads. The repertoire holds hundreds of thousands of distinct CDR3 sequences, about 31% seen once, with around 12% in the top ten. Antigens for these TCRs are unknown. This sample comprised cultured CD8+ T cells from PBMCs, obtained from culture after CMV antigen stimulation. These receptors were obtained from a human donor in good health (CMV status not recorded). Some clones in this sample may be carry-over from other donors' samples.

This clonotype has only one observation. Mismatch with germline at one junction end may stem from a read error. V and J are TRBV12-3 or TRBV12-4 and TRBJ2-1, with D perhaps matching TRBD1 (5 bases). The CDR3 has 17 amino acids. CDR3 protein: CVSTNAVYRGSRNEQFF. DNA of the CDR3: TGTGTCAGCACAAACGCCGTTTATAGGGGCTCGAGGAATGAGCAGTTCTTC.

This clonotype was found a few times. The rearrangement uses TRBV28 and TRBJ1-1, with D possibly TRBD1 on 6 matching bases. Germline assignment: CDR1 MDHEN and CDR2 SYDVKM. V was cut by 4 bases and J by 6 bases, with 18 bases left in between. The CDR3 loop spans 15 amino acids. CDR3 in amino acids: CASSSKRRGVSEAFF. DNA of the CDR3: TGTGCCAGCAGTTCCAAAAGGAGGGGGGTATCTGAAGCTTTCTTT.

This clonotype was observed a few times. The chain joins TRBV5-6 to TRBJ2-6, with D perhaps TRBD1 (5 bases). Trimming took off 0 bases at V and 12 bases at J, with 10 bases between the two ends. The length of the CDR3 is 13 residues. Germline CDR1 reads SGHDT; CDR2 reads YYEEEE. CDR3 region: CASSLATGIVLTF. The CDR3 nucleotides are TGTGCCAGCAGCTTGGCCACAGGCATCGTCCTGACTTTC.

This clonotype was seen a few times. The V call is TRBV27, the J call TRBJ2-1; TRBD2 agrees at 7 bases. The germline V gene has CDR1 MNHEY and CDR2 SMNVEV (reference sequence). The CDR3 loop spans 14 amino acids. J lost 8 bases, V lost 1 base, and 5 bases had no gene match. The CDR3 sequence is CASSLLTSQDEQFF. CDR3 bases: TGTGCCAGCAGTTTATTGACTAGCCAGGATGAGCAGTTCTTC.

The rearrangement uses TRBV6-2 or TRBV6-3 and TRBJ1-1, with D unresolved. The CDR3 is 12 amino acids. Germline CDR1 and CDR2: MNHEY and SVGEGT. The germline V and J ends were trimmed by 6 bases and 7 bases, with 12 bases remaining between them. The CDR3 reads CASSYTWDEAFF. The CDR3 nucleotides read TGTGCCAGCAGCTACACCTGGGATGAAGCTTTCTTT.